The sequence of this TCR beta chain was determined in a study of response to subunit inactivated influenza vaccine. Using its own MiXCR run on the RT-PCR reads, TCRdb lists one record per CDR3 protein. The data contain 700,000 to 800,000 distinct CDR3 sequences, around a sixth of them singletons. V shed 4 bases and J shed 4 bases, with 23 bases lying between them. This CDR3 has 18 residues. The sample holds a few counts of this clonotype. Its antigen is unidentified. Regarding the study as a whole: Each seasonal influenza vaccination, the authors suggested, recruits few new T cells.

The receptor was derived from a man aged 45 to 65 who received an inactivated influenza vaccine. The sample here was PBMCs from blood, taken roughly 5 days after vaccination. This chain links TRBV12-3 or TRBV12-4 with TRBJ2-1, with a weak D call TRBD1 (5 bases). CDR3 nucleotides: TGTGCCAGCAGTTCCGCCGTGGGTTCCAGACAGAAATACAATGAGCAGTTCTTC. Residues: CASSSAVGSRQKYNEQFF.